This record covers a single T cell receptor (beta chain). This clonotype showed up just a few times. What antigen it recognizes has not been identified. Base qualities are not recorded, but no much larger clone differs from it by a single base. Library prep was done by RT-PCR. The sequencer was an Illumina HiSeq 2500. TCRdb itself trimmed the public reads at Q25 with fastp, ran MiXCR and retained productive beta chains. All rows with the same CDR3 protein become a single entry with the most common DNA and genes. This sample comprises some 800,000 distinct CDR3 sequences, 21% of them detected only once. The top ten clones comprise roughly 10% of the sample. V lost 2 bases and J lost 4 bases; the stretch between them is 8 bases long. CDR1 and CDR2, per the germline V gene, are KGHSH and LQKENI. CDR3 length: 13 amino acids, cysteine to phenylalanine. Only the CDR3 part of the read is kept: 39 bases, read in frame from the first base.

The data were taken from a study of response to subunit inactivated influenza vaccine (dated by TCRdb to 2017 to 2018). Describing the broader study: Deep quantitative profiling of the T cell receptor repertoire was used in the study to follow responses to a trivalent subunit inactivated influenza vaccine.

Overall study results and their limits: The authors proposed that each seasonal influenza vaccination may bring in only a limited number of new T cells.

This TCR came from a man aged 45-60 years who received an inactivated influenza vaccine. Donor details come from another sample of the same person, matched by shared clones. The sequenced sample was PBMCs from blood, obtained about 5 days after vaccination. The sequence joins TRBV18 to TRBJ1-1; confidence is insufficient to name the D gene. The CDR3 has the sequence CASSPDMGTEAFF. In nucleotide form, the sequence is TGTGCCAGCTCACCAGACATGGGCACTGAAGCTTTCTTT. With the portions outside the CDR3 filled from the reference TRBV18 and TRBJ1-1 genes, the complete variable region becomes NAGVMQNPRHLVRRRGQEARLRCSPMKGHSHVYWYRQLPEEGLKFMVYLQKENIIDESGMPKERFSAEFPKEGPSILRIQQVVRGDSAAYFCASSPDMGTEAFFGQGTRLTVV.